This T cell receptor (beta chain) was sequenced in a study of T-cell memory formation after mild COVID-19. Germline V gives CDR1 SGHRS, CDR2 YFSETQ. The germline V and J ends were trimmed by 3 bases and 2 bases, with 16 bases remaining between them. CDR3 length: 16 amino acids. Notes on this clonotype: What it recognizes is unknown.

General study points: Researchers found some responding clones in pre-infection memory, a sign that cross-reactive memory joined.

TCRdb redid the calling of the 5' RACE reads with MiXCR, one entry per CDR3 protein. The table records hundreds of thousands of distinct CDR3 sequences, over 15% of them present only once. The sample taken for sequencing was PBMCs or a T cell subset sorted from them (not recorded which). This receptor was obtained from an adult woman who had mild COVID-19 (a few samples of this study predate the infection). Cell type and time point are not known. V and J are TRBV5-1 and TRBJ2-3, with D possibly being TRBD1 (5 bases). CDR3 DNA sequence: TGCGCCAGCAGCTCCCGTGGGGCAGCCTTCACAGATACGCAGTATTTT. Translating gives CASSSRGAAFTDTQYF.